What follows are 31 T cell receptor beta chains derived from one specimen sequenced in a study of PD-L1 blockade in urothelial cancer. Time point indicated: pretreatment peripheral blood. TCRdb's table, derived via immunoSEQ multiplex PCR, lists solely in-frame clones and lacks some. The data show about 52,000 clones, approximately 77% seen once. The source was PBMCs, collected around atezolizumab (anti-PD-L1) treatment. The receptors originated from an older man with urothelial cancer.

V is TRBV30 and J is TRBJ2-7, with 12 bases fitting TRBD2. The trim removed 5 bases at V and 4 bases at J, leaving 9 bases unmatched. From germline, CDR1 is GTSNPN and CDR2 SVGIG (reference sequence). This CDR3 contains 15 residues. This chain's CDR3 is CAWGGLAGRLYEQYF. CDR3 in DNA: TGTGCCTGGGGTGGACTAGCGGGGCGTTTATACGAGCAGTACTTC.

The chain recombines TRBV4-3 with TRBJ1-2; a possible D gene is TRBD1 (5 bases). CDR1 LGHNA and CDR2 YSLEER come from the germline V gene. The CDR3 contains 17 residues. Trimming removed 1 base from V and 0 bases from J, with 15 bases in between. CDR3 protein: CASSQVFSGQTNYGYTF. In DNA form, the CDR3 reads TGCGCCAGCAGCCAAGTTTTTAGCGGACAAACTAACTATGGCTACACCTTC.

CDR3 coding DNA: TGTGCCAGCAGCCCCGGACTAGCCCCTAGCACAGATACGCAGTATTTT. The encoded protein is CASSPGLAPSTDTQYF. The chain couples TRBV7-3 to TRBJ2-3; TRBD2 aligns across 8 bases. The CDR3 covers 16 residues. Germline-derived CDR1 and CDR2 are SGHTA and FQGTGA. J was trimmed by 0 bases and V by 5 bases; bases with no gene match: 7. Supplemented by reference TRBV7-3 and TRBJ2-3, the full variable domain reads GAGVSQTPSNKVTEKGKYVELRCDPISGHTALYWYRQSLGQGPEFLIYFQGTGAADDSGLPNDRFFAVRPEGSVSTLKIQRTERGDSAVYLCASSPGLAPSTDTQYFGPGTRLTVL.

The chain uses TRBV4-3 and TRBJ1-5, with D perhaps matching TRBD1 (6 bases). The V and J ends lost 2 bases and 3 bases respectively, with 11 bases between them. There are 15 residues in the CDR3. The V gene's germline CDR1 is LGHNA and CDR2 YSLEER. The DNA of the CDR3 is TGCGCCAGCAGCCAAACCTCAGGGGACAATCAGCCCCAGCATTTT. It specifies CASSQTSGDNQPQHF.

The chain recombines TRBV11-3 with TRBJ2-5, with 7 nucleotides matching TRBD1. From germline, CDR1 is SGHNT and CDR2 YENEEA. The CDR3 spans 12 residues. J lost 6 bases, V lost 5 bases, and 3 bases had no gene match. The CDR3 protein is CASSGDRQTQYF. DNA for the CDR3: TGTGCCAGCAGCGGGGACAGACAGACCCAGTACTTC. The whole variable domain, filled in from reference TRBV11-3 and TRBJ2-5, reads EAGVVQSPRYKIIEKKQPVAFWCNPISGHNTLYWYLQNLGQGPELLIRYENEEAVDDSQLPKDRFSAERLKGVDSTLKIQPAELGDSAVYLCASSGDRQTQYFGPGTRLLVL.

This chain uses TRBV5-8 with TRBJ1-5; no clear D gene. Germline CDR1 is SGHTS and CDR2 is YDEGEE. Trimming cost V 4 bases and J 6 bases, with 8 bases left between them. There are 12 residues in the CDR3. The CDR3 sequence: CASSNNPQPQHF. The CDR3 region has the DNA TGTGCCAGCAGCAACAACCCTCAGCCCCAGCATTTT.

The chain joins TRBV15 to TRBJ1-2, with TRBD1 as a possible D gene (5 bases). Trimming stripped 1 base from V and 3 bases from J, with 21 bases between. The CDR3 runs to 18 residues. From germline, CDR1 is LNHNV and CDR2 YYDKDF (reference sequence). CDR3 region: CATSRVWATRVPHYGYTF. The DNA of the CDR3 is TGTGCCACCAGCAGAGTATGGGCGACCAGGGTCCCACACTATGGCTACACCTTC.

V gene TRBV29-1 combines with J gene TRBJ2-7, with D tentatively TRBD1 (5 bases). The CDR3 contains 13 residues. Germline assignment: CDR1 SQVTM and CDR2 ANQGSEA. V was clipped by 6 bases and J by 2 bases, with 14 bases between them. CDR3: CSVAPGSAYEQYF. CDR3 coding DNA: TGCAGCGTCGCACCAGGGTCGGCCTACGAGCAGTACTTC.

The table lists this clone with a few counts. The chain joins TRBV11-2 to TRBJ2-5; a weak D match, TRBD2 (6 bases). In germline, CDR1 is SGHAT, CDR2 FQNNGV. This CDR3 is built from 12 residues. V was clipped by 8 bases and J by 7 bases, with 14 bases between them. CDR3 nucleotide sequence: TGTGCCAGCCTCACCCCCGGGGGGACCCAGTACTTC. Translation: CASLTPGGTQYF. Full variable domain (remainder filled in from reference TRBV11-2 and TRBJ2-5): EAGVAQSPRYKIIEKRQSVAFWCNPISGHATLYWYQQILGQGPKLLIQFQNNGVVDDSQLPKDRFSAERLKGVDSTLKIQPAKLEDSAVYLCASLTPGGTQYFGPGTRLLVL.

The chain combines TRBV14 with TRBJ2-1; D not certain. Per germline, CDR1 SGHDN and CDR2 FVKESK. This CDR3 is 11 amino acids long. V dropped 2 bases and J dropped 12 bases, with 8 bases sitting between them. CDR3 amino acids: CASSQTSGQFF. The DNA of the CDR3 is TGTGCCAGCAGCCAAACTTCAGGGCAGTTCTTC.

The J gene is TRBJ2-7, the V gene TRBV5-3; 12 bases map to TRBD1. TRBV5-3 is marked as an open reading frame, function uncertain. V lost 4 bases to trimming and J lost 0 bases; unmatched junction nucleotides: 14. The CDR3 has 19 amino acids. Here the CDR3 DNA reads TGTGCCAGAAGCCGGGGACAGGGGGCGCCCGTCGTCAGCTCCTACGAGCAGTACTTC. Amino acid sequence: CARSRGQGAPVVSSYEQYF.

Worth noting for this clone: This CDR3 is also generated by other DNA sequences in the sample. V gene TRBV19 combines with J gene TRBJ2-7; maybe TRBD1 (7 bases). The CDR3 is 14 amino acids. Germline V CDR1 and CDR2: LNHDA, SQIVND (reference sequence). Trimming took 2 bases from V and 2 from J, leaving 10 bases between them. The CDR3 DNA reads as TGTGCCAGTAGTATACAGGGGGGCGCCTACGAGCAGTACTTC. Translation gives CASSIQGGAYEQYF.

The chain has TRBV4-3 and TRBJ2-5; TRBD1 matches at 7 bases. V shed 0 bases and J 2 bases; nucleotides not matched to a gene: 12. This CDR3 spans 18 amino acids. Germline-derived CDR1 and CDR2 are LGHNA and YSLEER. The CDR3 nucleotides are TGCGCCAGCAGCCAAGAGTTCGGTGGGGCAGGGGGACAAGAGACCCAGTACTTC. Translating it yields CASSQEFGGAGGQETQYF.

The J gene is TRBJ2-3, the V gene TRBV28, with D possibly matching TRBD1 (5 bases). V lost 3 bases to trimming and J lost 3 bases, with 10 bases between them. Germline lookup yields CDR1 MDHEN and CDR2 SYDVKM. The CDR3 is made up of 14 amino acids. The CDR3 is CASSFPAGTDTQYF. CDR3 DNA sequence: TGTGCCAGCAGTTTCCCGGCAGGGACAGATACGCAGTATTTT.

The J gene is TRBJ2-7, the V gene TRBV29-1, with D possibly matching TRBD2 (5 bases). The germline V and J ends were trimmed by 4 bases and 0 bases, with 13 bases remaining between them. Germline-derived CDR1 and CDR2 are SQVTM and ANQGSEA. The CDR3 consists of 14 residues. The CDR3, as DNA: TGCAGCGTTGTGCTGTCGGGGAGCTCCTACGAGCAGTACTTC. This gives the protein CSVVLSGSSYEQYF.

CDR3 sequence reads: CASSPTAASLTDTQYF. CDR3 DNA: TGCGCCAGCAGCCCGACGGCAGCGTCACTCACAGATACGCAGTATTTT. J is TRBJ2-3 and V is TRBV5-1; D is undetermined. In germline, CDR1 is SGHRS, CDR2 YFSETQ. The CDR3 length is 16 residues. V dropped 4 bases and J dropped 2 bases, with 17 bases sitting between them.

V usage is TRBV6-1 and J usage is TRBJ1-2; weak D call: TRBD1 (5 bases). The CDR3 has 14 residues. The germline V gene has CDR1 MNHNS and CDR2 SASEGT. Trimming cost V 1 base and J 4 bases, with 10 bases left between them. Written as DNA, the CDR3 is TGTGCCAGCAGTGAAGATCAGGGTGGCTATGGCTACACCTTC. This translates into CASSEDQGGYGYTF.

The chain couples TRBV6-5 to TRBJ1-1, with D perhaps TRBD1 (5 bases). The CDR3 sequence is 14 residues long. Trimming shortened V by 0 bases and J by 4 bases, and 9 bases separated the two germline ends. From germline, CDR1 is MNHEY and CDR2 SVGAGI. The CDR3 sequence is CASSYSGGSTEAFF. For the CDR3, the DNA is TGTGCCAGCAGTTACTCCGGGGGAAGCACTGAAGCTTTCTTT.

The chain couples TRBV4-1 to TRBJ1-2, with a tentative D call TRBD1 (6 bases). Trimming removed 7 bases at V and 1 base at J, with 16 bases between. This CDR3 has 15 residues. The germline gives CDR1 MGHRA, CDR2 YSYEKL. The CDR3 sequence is CASKPGHGLNYGYTF. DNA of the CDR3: TGCGCCAGCAAACCGGGACACGGACTTAACTATGGCTACACCTTC.

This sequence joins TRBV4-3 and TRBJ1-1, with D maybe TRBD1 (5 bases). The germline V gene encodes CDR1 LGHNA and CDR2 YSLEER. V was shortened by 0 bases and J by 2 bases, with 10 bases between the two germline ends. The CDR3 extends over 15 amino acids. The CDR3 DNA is TGCGCCAGCAGCCAAGATCTTGACAGAAACACTGAAGCTTTCTTT. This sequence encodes CASSQDLDRNTEAFF.

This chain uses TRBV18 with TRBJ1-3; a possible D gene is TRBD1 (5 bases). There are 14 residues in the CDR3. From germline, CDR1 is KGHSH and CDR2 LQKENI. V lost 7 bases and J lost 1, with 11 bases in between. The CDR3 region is CASFGGTSGNTIYF. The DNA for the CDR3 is TGTGCCAGCTTCGGGGGAACTTCTGGAAACACCATATATTTT.

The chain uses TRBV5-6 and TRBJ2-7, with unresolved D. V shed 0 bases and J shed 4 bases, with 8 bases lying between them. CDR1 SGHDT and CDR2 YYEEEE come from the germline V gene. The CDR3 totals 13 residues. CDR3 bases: TGTGCCAGCAGCTTGGAAAGGCGGTACGAGCAGTACTTC. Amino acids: CASSLERRYEQYF.

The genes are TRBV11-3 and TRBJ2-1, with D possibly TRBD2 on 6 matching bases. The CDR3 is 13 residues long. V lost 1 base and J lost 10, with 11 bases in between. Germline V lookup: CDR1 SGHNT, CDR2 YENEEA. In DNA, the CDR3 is TGTGCCAGCAGCTTAGGCCCGACTAGGGAGCAGTTCTTC. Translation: CASSLGPTREQFF.

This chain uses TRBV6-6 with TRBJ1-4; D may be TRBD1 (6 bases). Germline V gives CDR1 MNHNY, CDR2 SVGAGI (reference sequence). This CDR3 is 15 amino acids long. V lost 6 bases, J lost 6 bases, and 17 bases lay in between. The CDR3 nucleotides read TGTGCCAGCAGGTTGGCGGGGGCAGGGGATGAAAAACTGTTTTTT. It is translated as CASRLAGAGDEKLFF.

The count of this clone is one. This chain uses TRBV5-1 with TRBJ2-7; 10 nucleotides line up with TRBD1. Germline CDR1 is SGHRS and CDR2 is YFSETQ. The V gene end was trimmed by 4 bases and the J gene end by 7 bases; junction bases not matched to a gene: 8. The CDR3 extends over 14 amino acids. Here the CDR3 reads CASSHGQGGGEQYF. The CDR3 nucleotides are TGCGCCAGCAGCCACGGACAGGGGGGCGGGGAGCAGTACTTC. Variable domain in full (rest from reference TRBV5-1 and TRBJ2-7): KAGVTQTPRYLIKTRGQQVTLSCSPISGHRSVSWYQQTPGQGLQFLFEYFSETQRNKGNFPGRFSGRQFSNSRSEMNVSTLELGDSALYLCASSHGQGGGEQYFGPGTRLTVT.

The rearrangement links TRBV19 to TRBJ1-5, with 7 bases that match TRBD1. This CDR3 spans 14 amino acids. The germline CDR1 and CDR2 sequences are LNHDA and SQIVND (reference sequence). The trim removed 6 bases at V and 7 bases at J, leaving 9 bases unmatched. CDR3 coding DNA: TGTGCCAGTAGGACTCAGGGGGACGGACAGCCCCAGCATTTT. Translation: CASRTQGDGQPQHF.

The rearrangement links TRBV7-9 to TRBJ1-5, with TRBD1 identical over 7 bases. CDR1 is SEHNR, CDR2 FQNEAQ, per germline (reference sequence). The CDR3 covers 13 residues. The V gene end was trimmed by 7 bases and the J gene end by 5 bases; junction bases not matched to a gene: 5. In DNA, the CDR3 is TGTGCCAGCACTAGACAGGGCGATCAGCCCCAGCATTTT. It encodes CASTRQGDQPQHF.

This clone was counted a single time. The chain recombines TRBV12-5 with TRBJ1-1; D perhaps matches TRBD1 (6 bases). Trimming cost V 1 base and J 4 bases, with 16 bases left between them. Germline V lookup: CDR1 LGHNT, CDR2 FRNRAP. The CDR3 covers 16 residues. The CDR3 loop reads CASGLESGAASTEAFF. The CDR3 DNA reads TGTGCTAGTGGTTTGGAGTCAGGGGCTGCTTCCACTGAAGCTTTCTTT.

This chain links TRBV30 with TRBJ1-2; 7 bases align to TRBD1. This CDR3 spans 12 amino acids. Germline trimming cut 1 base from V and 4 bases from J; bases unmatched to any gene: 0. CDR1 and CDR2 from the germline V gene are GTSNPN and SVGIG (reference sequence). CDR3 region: CAWSGQGYGYTF. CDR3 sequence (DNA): TGTGCCTGGAGTGGACAGGGCTATGGCTACACCTTC.

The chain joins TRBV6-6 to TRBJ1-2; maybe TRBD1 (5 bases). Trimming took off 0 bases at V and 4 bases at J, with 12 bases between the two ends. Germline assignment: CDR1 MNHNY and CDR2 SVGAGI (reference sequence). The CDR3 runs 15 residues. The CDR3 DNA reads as TGTGCCAGCAGTTACTCCCCGCCCAGGGTCTATGGCTACACCTTC. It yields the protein CASSYSPPRVYGYTF.

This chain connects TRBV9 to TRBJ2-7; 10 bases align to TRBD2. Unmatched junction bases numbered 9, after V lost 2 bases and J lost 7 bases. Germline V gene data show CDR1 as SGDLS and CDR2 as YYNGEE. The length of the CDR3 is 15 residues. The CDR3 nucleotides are TGTGCCAGCAGCGTGAACAGCGGGGGGGCCTGGGAGCAGTACTTC. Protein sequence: CASSVNSGGAWEQYF.